This TCR beta chain was sequenced in a study of T cell responses to AZD1222 COVID-19 vaccine. Study results and limitations: Every sample of the repertoires postdated the peak T cell response. Dominant at 160-218 and 743-854, vaccine-associated CD4 TCRs also spanned spike. Clonal diversity was possibly underestimated, and white British individuals and females predominated among donors.

In the case of this clone: Its antigen is currently unknown.

Measured with immunoSEQ multiplex PCR; TCRdb has only the in-frame clones, and not every one. Of about 110,000 clones listed, about 82% are singletons. The CDR3 runs 16 residues. The receptor comes from an adult in good health. This specimen was peripheral blood, taken on day 0 of AZD1222 vaccination. The chain recombines TRBV21-1 with TRBJ1-4. TRBV21-1 corresponds to a pseudogene. Written as DNA, the CDR3 is TGTGCCAGCAGCAAGGACGAGGGAGGAACTAATGAAAAACTGTTTTTT. Residues: CASSKDEGGTNEKLFF.